The source of this T cell receptor (beta chain) is a study of a mutant IDH1 vaccine in newly diagnosed glioma. Across the study: Patients, over weeks 1, 3, 5, 7, 11, 15, 19 and 23, received a total of eight vaccinations.

Time point denoted: week 23, last vaccination. With topical imiquimod, each dose of the vaccine consisted of 300 ug of mutant IDH1 20-mer peptide. In the case of this clone: Its antigen is undetermined.

Clones were sequenced by immunoSEQ multiplex PCR, and TCRdb holds only the in-frame ones, with some missing. Altogether tens of thousands of clones are present, roughly 80% being singletons, with the ten largest covering 5.1%. The V end lost 2 bases, the J end lost 0 bases, and 8 bases lay between the germline ends. This CDR3 has 15 residues. Germline CDR1 GTSNPN, CDR2 SVGIG (reference sequence). Sequencing used PBMCs, obtained from a glioma patient whose treatment included an IDH1 peptide vaccine. This rearrangement joins TRBV30 to TRBJ1-6; possible D gene TRBD1, 5 bases. The sequence derives from a man in his forties or fifties with glioma. The CDR3 nucleotides are TGTGCCTGGAGTTCAGGGAGCTCCTATAATTCACCCCTCCACTTT. This encodes CAWSSGSSYNSPLHF.